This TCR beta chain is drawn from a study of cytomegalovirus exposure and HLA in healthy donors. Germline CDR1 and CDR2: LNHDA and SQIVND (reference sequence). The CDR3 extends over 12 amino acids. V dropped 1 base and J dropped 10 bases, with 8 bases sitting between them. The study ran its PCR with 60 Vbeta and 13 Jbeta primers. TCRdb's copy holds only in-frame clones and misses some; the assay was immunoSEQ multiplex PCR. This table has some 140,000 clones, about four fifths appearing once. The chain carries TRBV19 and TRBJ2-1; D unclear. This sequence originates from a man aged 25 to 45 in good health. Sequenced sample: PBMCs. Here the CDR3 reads CASSIGSREQFF. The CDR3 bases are TGTGCCAGTAGTATAGGTAGTAGAGAGCAGTTCTTC.